The 16 T cell receptor beta chains presented below share a single source sample, sequenced in a study of cytomegalovirus exposure and HLA in healthy donors. The PCR ran on 60 Vbeta and 13 Jbeta primers. Repertoires were generated with immunoSEQ multiplex PCR, while TCRdb's copy carries only in-frame clones and drops some. The sample holds over 150,000 clones, around 78% seen once. The sample comprised PBMCs. These receptors were obtained from a woman between 45 and 60 years old in good health and CMV-seropositive.

The V gene is TRBV6-5, the J gene TRBJ1-2; 11 bases map to TRBD1. V shed 5 bases, J shed 5 bases, and the junction held 4 bases outside the gene matches. Looked up from germline, CDR1 is MNHEY and CDR2 is SVGAGI. The CDR3 covers 14 residues. CDR3 in DNA: TGTGCCAGCAGTAAGGACAGGGGGCTATATGGCTACACCTTC. Translation gives CASSKDRGLYGYTF.

This chain links TRBV4-1 with TRBJ2-5, with D possibly being TRBD1 (5 bases). Germline-derived CDR1 and CDR2 are MGHRA and YSYEKL. The CDR3 runs to 13 residues. Trimming pared 2 bases from V and 10 bases from J, leaving 14 bases between. CDR3 in DNA: TGCGCCAGCAGCCAACTGGCTTCCAGGGTCCAGTACTTC. Translation: CASSQLASRVQYF.

CDR3 in amino acids: CASGRQGHSYEQYF. In DNA form, the CDR3 reads TGTGCCAGCGGAAGACAGGGGCACTCCTACGAGCAGTACTTC. V is TRBV7-9 and J is TRBJ2-7; TRBD1 matches 8 bases. The V gene end was trimmed by 8 bases and the J gene end by 0 bases; junction bases not matched to a gene: 6. The CDR3 loop spans 14 amino acids. Germline V gene data show CDR1 as SEHNR and CDR2 as FQNEAQ (reference sequence).

CDR3 protein: CAISVQGEVGYTF. The CDR3 DNA reads TGTGCCATCAGTGTTCAAGGGGAGGTCGGCTACACCTTC. V usage is TRBV10-3 and J usage is TRBJ1-2, with D maybe TRBD1 (5 bases). Germline V lookup: CDR1 ENHRY, CDR2 SYGVKD. CDR3 size: 13 residues. Trimming removed 4 bases at V and 8 bases at J, with 14 bases between.

V usage is TRBV10-3 and J usage is TRBJ1-2; 8 bases agree with TRBD1. Germline values: CDR1 ENHRY, CDR2 SYGVKD. J was trimmed by 3 bases and V by 6 bases; bases with no gene match: 9. This CDR3 has 15 amino acids. The CDR3 is CAISFGQGRDYGYTF. The CDR3 DNA is TGTGCCATCAGCTTCGGACAGGGAAGGGACTATGGCTACACCTTC.

The V call is TRBV6-6, the J call TRBJ1-5, with D hard to call. The CDR3 is 14 residues long. Germline V gene sequence: CDR1 MNHNY, CDR2 SVGAGI (reference sequence). Trimming cost V 5 bases and J 3 bases, with 11 bases left between them. The CDR3 DNA is TGTGCCAGCAGTCGAGGACTGATCAATCAGCCCCAGCATTTT. Translation: CASSRGLINQPQHF.

This chain uses TRBV19 with TRBJ2-7; the match to TRBD2 covers 13 bases. The ends lost 6 bases at V and 7 bases at J; junction bases unmatched: 9. The CDR3 runs 15 residues. From germline, CDR1 is LNHDA and CDR2 SQIVND (reference sequence). As DNA, the CDR3 is TGTGCCAGTAGCGGCCAGGGACTAGCGGGGTCAGAGCAGTACTTC. Amino acid sequence: CASSGQGLAGSEQYF.

This chain connects TRBV4-1 to TRBJ2-7; D may be TRBD2 (5 bases). Germline values: CDR1 MGHRA, CDR2 YSYEKL. CDR3 length: 16 residues. With 0 bases removed from V and 2 bases from J, the gap between germline ends came to 14 bases. CDR3: CASSQDSRIATYEQYF. Here the CDR3 DNA reads TGCGCCAGCAGCCAAGATTCTAGGATAGCGACCTACGAGCAGTACTTC.

V gene TRBV4-1 combines with J gene TRBJ1-2; 7 nucleotides agree with TRBD1. The trim removed 4 bases at V and 0 bases at J, leaving 14 bases unmatched. This CDR3 comprises 18 residues. CDR1 and CDR2 from the germline V gene are MGHRA and YSYEKL. The CDR3, as DNA: TGCGCCAGCAGCCGGACAGGTTACCCTCTTCCCTCTAACTATGGCTACACCTTC. This sequence encodes CASSRTGYPLPSNYGYTF.

This rearrangement joins TRBV10-3 to TRBJ1-5; no firm D call. The CDR3 loop spans 14 amino acids. V was shortened by 0 bases and J by 5 bases, with 8 bases between the two germline ends. Germline V lookup: CDR1 ENHRY, CDR2 SYGVKD. The CDR3 spells CAISESTGYQPQHF. CDR3 in DNA: TGTGCCATCAGTGAGTCGACGGGATATCAGCCCCAGCATTTT.

The genes are TRBV7-9 and TRBJ2-2; the D gene is possibly TRBD2 (6 bases). V dropped 3 bases and J dropped 3 bases, with 8 bases sitting between them. CDR1 and CDR2 from the germline V gene are SEHNR and FQNEAQ (reference sequence). CDR3 length equals 14 residues. Here the CDR3 reads CASSLAGHTGELFF. The CDR3 DNA follows: TGTGCCAGCAGCTTGGCGGGGCACACCGGGGAGCTGTTTTTT.

The chain recombines TRBV5-4 with TRBJ2-7; TRBD1 is a possible D gene (5 bases). From germline, CDR1 is SGHNT and CDR2 YYREEE (reference sequence). V gave up 2 bases and J gave up 1 base, with 7 bases separating them. This CDR3 region has 13 residues. Here the CDR3 DNA reads TGTGCCAGCAGCTTAGGGGTTTCCTACGAGCAGTACTTC. It translates to CASSLGVSYEQYF.

This rearrangement joins TRBV11-2 to TRBJ2-7; D possibly corresponds to TRBD1 (6 bases). V gave up 1 base and J gave up 4 bases, with 14 bases separating them. From germline, CDR1 is SGHAT and CDR2 FQNNGV. This CDR3 has 15 amino acids. The CDR3 protein is CASSLGLAGEYEQYF. In DNA form, the CDR3 reads TGTGCCAGCAGCTTAGGGCTAGCAGGGGAATACGAGCAGTACTTC.

CDR3 bases: TGTGCCTGGAGTCAGATCTCTAGCGGGGGGACCCACGAGCAGTACTTC. It is translated as CAWSQISSGGTHEQYF. The rearrangement links TRBV30 to TRBJ2-7, with 11 bases that match TRBD2. V trimming: 2 bases; J trimming: 5 bases; junction bases outside the gene matches: 11. CDR1 is GTSNPN, CDR2 SVGIG, per germline (reference sequence). The CDR3 sequence is 16 residues long. Based on the CDR3 plus reference TRBV30 and TRBJ2-7, the full variable domain is SQTIHQWPATLVQPVGSPLSLECTVEGTSNPNLYWYRQAAGRGLQLLFYSVGIGQISSEVPQNLSASRPQDRQFILSSKKLLLSDSGFYLCAWSQISSGGTHEQYFGPGTRLTVT.

The rearrangement joins TRBV19 to TRBJ2-6; D is perhaps TRBD1 (5 bases). V gave up 5 bases and J gave up 0 bases, with 11 bases separating them. The germline CDR1 and CDR2 sequences are LNHDA and SQIVND (reference sequence). CDR3 length: 16 amino acids. CDR3 sequence reads: CASSGAVVSGANVLTF. The CDR3 nucleotides read TGTGCCAGTAGTGGGGCAGTGGTCTCTGGGGCCAACGTCCTGACTTTC.

This rearrangement joins TRBV30 to TRBJ1-5, with 8 positions matching TRBD1. Germline values: CDR1 GTSNPN, CDR2 SVGIG (reference sequence). V trimming: 3 bases; J trimming: 2 bases; junction bases outside the gene matches: 3. CDR3 size: 14 residues. The CDR3 region is CAWSTTGGNQPQHF. The CDR3 nucleotides are TGTGCCTGGAGCACGACAGGGGGCAATCAGCCCCAGCATTTT.